Each of the 9 T cell receptor beta chains below was sequenced from the same sample in a study of shared clonotypes between healthy human individuals. Assay used: immunoSEQ multiplex PCR; TCRdb lists only in-frame clones, some missing. The sample holds approximately 2,000,000 clones; around 93% are singletons and the top ten take around 1.7%. Naive CD8 isolation took CD45RO-negative cells positively selected for CCR7 and excluded terminally differentiated effector memory CD45RA+ cells. Sequencing was performed on naive CD8+ T cells from PBMCs. The receptors were gathered from a man between 18 and 29 years old in good health. Some clones in this sample may be carry-over from other donors' samples.

The chain links TRBV30 to TRBJ2-5; D is unclear. This CDR3 comprises 13 residues. V was trimmed by 8 bases and J by 5 bases, leaving 18 bases between them. From germline, CDR1 is GTSNPN and CDR2 SVGIG (reference sequence). The CDR3 loop reads CATSGSLLETQYF. CDR3 in DNA: TGTGCCACGAGTGGCAGCCTCCTCGAGACCCAGTACTTC.

The CDR3 nucleotides are TGTGCCACCAGCAGAGATCGGCAGAACAATCAGCCCCAGCATTTT. The encoded protein is CATSRDRQNNQPQHF. V usage is TRBV15 and J usage is TRBJ1-5, with D unclear. This CDR3 region has 15 residues. V shed 0 bases and J shed 3 bases, with 9 bases lying between them. The germline gives CDR1 LNHNV, CDR2 YYDKDF (reference sequence).

This clone was picked up one time. The chain uses TRBV2 and TRBJ2-3; D might be TRBD2 (7 bases). The CDR3 spans 16 residues. Trimming took 8 bases from V and 0 from J, leaving 18 bases between them. The germline CDR1 and CDR2 sequences are SNHLY and FYNNEI. CDR3 nucleotide sequence: TGTGCCAGCCAAGGTGTTCGGGGGGCTAGCACAGATACGCAGTATTTT. Amino acids: CASQGVRGASTDTQYF.

The rearrangement uses TRBV7-6 and TRBJ2-1, with D perhaps TRBD2 (5 bases). The germline V and J ends were trimmed by 5 bases and 4 bases, with 18 bases remaining between them. From germline, CDR1 is SGHVS and CDR2 FNYEAQ. The CDR3 runs 16 residues. CDR3 DNA sequence: TGTGCCAGCAGCCCCCTAAAGGGAGTGGCGTACAATGAGCAGTTCTTC. Protein: CASSPLKGVAYNEQFF.

The CDR3: CASSLMGRHYTNQPQHF. CDR3 in DNA: TGTGCCAGCAGTTTAATGGGTAGGCACTATACCAATCAGCCCCAGCATTTT. The gene calls are TRBV28 and TRBJ1-5; D ambiguous. CDR3 size: 17 residues. The V gene's germline CDR1 is MDHEN and CDR2 SYDVKM. Trimming left V 2 bases short and J 3 bases short, with 17 bases between.

The chain joins TRBV11-2 to TRBJ1-3; D is uncertain. Deletions cut 4 bases from V and 0 bases from J, with 13 bases between. CDR1 is SGHAT and CDR2 is FQNNGV in the germline V gene. The CDR3 spans 16 residues. Written as DNA, the CDR3 is TGTGCCAGCAGCTCCCCAGTCCCAGCCTCTGGAAACACCATATATTTT. It is translated as CASSSPVPASGNTIYF.

This clone was detected only once. The sample carries other DNA sequences with the same CDR3. The chain carries TRBV29-1 and TRBJ2-7; 11 bases are a match to TRBD2. The V segment lost 6 bases and the J segment 1 base; nucleotides outside the gene matches: 2. The germline V gene encodes CDR1 SQVTM and CDR2 ANQGSEA. There are 13 residues in the CDR3. The CDR3: CSVLAGDSYEQYF. DNA for the CDR3: TGCAGCGTACTAGCGGGAGATTCCTACGAGCAGTACTTC.

The chain carries TRBV27 and TRBJ2-1, with D perhaps matching TRBD2 (6 bases). V lost 3 bases, J lost 5 bases, and 14 bases lay in between. The CDR3 sequence is 15 residues long. CDR1 and CDR2 from the germline V gene are MNHEY and SMNVEV (reference sequence). The CDR3, as DNA: TGTGCCAGCAGTTTGCTGGCGGGATGGAACAATGAGCAGTTCTTC. Translated, it gives CASSLLAGWNNEQFF.

This sequence joins TRBV5-1 and TRBJ2-1; perhaps TRBD2 as D (5 bases). The CDR3 extends over 14 amino acids. V shed 0 bases and J shed 1 base, with 5 bases lying between them. From germline, CDR1 is SGHRS and CDR2 YFSETQ. The CDR3 DNA sequence: TGCGCCAGCAGCTTGGGGAGGTCCTACAATGAGCAGTTCTTC. Translating it yields CASSLGRSYNEQFF.